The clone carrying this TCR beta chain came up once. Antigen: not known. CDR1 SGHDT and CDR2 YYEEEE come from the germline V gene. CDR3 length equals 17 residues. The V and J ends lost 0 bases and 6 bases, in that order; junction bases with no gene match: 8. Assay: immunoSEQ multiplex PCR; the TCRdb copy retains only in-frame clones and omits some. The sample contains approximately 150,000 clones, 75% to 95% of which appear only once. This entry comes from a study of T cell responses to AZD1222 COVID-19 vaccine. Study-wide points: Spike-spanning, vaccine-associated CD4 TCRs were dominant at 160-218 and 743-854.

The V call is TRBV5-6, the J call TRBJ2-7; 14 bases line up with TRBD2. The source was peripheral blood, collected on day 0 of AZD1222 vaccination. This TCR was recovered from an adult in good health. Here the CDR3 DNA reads TGTGCCAGCAGCTTGGGGAGGGGACTAGCGGGAGATCCCGAGCAGTACTTC. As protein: CASSLGRGLAGDPEQYF.